The clone carrying this T cell receptor (beta chain) was counted only a few times. This sample was taken from a study of blood T cell repertoires in COVID-19. Generated by immunoSEQ multiplex PCR, the TCRdb table keeps only in-frame clones and is missing some. Of about 360,000 clones in the sample, 70% to 90% are singletons; the top ten hold about 1.5%. In germline, CDR1 is LGHNA, CDR2 YNFKEQ. V was trimmed by 5 bases and J by 6 bases, leaving 19 bases between them. The CDR3 is 16 amino acids. The clonotype comes from a man aged 25-40 years who had recovered from COVID-19. Source material: PBMCs or T cells enriched from blood (not recorded which). V and J are TRBV4-2 and TRBJ1-4; D unresolved. CDR3 bases: TGTGCCAGCAGCTACAAGCAAGGACTGAACGATGAAAAACTGTTTTTT. This encodes CASSYKQGLNDEKLFF.